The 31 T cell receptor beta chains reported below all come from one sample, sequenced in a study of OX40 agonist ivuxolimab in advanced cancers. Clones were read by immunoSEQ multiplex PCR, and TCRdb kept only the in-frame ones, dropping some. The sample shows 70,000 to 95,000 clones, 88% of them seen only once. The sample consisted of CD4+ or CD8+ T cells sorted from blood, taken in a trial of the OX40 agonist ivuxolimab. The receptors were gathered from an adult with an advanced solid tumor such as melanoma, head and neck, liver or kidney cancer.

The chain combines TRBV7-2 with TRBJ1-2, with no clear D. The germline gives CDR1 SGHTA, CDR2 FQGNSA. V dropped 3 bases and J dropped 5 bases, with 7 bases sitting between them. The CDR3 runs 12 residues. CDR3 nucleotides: TGTGCCAGCAGCTTTTCCGGATATGGCTACACCTTC. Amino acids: CASSFSGYGYTF.

As DNA, the CDR3 is TGTGCCAGCAAACACAGCACCGGGGAGCTGTTTTTT. Protein: CASKHSTGELFF. The gene calls are TRBV9 and TRBJ2-2; no reliable D call. Germline V CDR1 and CDR2: SGDLS, YYNGEE. This CDR3 spans 12 amino acids. Trimming cost V 6 bases and J 4 bases, with 7 bases left between them. Using reference TRBV9 and TRBJ2-2 for the parts outside the CDR3, the full variable domain is DSGVTQTPKHLITATGQRVTLRCSPRSGDLSVYWYQQSLDQGLQFLIQYYNGEERAKGNILERFSAQQFPDLHSELNLSSLELGDSALYFCASKHSTGELFFGEGSRLTVL.

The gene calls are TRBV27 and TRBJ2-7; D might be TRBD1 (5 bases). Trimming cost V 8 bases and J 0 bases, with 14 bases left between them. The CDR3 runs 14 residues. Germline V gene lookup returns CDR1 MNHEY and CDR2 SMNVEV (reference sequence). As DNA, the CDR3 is TGTGCCAGCTCTGAGACAGATTACTCCTACGAGCAGTACTTC. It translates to CASSETDYSYEQYF.

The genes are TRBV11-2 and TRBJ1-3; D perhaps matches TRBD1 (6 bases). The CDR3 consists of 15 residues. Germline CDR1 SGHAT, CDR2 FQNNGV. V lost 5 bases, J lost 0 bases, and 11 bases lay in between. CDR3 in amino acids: CASSNTGYSGNTIYF. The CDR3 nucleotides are TGTGCCAGCAGCAACACAGGGTACTCTGGAAACACCATATATTTT.

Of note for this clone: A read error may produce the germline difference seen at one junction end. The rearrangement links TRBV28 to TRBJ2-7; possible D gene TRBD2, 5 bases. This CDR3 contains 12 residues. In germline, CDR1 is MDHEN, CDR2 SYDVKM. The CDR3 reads CVANRGPYEQYF. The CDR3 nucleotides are TGCGTAGCGAACCGAGGCCCCTACGAGCAGTACTTC.

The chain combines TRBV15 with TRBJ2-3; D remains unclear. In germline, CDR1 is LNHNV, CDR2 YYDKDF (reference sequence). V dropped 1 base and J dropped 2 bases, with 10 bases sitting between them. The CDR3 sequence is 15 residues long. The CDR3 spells CATSRVFTITDTQYF. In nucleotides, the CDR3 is TGTGCCACCAGCAGAGTCTTCACAATCACAGATACGCAGTATTTT.

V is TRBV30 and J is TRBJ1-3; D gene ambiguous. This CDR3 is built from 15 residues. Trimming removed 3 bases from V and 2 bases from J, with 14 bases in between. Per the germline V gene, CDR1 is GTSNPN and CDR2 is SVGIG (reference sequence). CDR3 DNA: TGTGCCTGGAGGCCCCCGACCGGTACTGGAAACACCATATATTTT. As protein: CAWRPPTGTGNTIYF. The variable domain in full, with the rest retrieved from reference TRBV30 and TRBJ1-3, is SQTIHQWPATLVQPVGSPLSLECTVEGTSNPNLYWYRQAAGRGLQLLFYSVGIGQISSEVPQNLSASRPQDRQFILSSKKLLLSDSGFYLCAWRPPTGTGNTIYFGEGSWLTVV.

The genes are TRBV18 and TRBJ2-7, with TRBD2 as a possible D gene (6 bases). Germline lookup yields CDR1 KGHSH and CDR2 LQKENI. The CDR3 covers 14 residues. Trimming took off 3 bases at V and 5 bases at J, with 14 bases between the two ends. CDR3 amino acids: CASSPFSGGHEQYF. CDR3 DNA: TGTGCCAGCTCACCCTTTTCCGGGGGTCACGAGCAGTACTTC.

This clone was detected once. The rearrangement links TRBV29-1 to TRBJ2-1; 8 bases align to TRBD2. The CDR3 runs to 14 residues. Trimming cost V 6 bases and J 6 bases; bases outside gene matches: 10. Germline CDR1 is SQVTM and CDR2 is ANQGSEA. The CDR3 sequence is CSVGSGSRSNEQFF. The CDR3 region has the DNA TGCAGCGTAGGGAGCGGGAGTCGGTCCAATGAGCAGTTCTTC.

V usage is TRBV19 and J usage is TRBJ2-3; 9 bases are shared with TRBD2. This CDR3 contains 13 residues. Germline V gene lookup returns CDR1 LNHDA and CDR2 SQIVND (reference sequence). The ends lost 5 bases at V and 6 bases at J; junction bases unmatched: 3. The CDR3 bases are TGTGCCAGTAGTGGCGGGAGGGAGGATACGCAGTATTTT. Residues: CASSGGREDTQYF.

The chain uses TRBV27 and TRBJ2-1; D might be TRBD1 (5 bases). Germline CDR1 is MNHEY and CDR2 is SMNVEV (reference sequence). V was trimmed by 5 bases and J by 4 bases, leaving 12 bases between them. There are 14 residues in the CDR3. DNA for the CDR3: TGTGCCAGCAGTACAAAGACAGTTTACAATGAGCAGTTCTTC. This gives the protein CASSTKTVYNEQFF.

CDR3 sequence reads: CASSFSGPREKLFF. DNA of the CDR3: TGTGCCAGCAGCTTTTCTGGACCCCGGGAAAAACTGTTTTTT. This chain joins TRBV11-2 and TRBJ1-4, with unresolved D. V was trimmed by 3 bases and J by 8 bases, leaving 13 bases between them. Germline V gene lookup returns CDR1 SGHAT and CDR2 FQNNGV. The CDR3 extends over 14 amino acids.

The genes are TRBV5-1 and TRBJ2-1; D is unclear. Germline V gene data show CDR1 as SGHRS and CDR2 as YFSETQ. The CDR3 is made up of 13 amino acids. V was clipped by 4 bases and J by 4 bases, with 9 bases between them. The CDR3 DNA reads TGCGCCAGCAGCCCCCCAGGATACAATGAGCAGTTCTTC. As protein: CASSPPGYNEQFF.

The CDR3, as DNA: TGTGCCAGTAGTATTTCTAGAGGGGATCAGCCCCAGCATTTT. Encoded protein: CASSISRGDQPQHF. V is TRBV19 and J is TRBJ1-5; perhaps TRBD1 as D (5 bases). Trimming shortened V by 3 bases and J by 5 bases, and 11 bases separated the two germline ends. The CDR3 is 14 amino acids. CDR1 is LNHDA and CDR2 is SQIVND in the germline V gene (reference sequence).

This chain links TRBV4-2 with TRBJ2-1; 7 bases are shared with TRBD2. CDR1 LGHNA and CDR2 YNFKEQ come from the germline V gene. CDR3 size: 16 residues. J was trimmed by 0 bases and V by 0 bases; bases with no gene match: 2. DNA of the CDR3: TGTGCCAGCAGCCAAGATCCGGGAGGCTCCTACAATGAGCAGTTCTTC. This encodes CASSQDPGGSYNEQFF.

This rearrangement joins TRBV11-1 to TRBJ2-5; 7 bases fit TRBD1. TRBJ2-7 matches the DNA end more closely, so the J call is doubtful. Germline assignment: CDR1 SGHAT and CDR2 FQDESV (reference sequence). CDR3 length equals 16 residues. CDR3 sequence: CASSTLPGTVAYEQYF. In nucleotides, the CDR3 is TGTGCCAGCAGCACCCTTCCCGGGACAGTAGCCTACGAGCAGTACTTC.

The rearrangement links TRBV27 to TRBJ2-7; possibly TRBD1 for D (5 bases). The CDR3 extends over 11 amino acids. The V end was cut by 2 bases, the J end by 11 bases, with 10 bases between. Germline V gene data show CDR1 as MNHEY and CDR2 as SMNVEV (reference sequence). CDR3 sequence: CASSLRGAEYF. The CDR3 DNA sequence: TGTGCCAGCAGTTTAAGGGGCGCGGAGTACTTC.

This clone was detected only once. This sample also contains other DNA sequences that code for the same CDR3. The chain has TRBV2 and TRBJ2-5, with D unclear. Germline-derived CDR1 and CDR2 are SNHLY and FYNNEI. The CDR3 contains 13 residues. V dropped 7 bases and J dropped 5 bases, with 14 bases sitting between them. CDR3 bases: TGTGCCAGCACAGGTACAGCCCGGGAGACCCAGTACTTC. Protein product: CASTGTARETQYF.

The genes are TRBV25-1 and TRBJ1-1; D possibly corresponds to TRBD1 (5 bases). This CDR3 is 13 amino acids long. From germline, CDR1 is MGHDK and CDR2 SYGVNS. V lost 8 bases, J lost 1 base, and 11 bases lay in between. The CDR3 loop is CASGGAGNTEAFF. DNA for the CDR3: TGTGCCAGCGGAGGGGCAGGGAACACTGAAGCTTTCTTT.

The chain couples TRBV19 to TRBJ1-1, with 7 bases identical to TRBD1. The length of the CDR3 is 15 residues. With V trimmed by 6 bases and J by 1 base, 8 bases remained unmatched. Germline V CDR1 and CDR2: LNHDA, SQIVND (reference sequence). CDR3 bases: TGTGCCAGTAGAGGCCCCGGGACAGCGAACACTGAAGCTTTCTTT. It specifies CASRGPGTANTEAFF.

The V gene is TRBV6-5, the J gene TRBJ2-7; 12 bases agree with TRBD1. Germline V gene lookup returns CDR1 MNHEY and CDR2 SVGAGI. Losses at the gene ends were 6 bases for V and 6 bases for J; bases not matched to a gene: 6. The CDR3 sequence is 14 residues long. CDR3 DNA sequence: TGTGCCAGCAGGCCGGGGGGACAGGGGGCCGAGCAGTACTTC. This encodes CASRPGGQGAEQYF.

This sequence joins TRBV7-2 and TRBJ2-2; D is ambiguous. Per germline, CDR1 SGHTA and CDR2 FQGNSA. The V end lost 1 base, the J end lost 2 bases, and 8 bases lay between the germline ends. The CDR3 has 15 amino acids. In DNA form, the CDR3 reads TGTGCCAGCAGCTTAGGGTCGTCAAACACCGGGGAGCTGTTTTTT. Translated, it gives CASSLGSSNTGELFF.

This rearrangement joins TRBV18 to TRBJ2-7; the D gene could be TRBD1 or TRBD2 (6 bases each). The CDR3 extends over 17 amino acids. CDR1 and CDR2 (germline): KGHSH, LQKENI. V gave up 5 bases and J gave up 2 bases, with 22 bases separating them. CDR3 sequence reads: CASSGGQGRRAPYEQYF. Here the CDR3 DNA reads TGTGCCAGCTCAGGGGGGCAGGGGAGAAGGGCTCCCTACGAGCAGTACTTC.

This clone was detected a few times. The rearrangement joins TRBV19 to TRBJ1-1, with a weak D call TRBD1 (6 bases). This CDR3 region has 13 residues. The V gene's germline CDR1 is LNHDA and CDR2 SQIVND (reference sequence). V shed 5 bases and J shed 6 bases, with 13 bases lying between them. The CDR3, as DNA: TGTGCCAGTAGTTATGGACAGCAAGCTGAAGCTTTCTTT. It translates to CASSYGQQAEAFF.

The CDR3 sequence is CASSYPSLAGIENEQFF. In nucleotides, the CDR3 is TGTGCCAGCAGTTACCCCTCCCTAGCGGGAATTGAGAATGAGCAGTTCTTC. The chain joins TRBV6-8 to TRBJ2-1, with 9 bases matching TRBD2. Germline-derived CDR1 and CDR2 are MNHGY and SAAAGT. CDR3 length: 17 residues. The V segment lost 2 bases and the J segment 7 bases; nucleotides outside the gene matches: 12.

CDR3 in amino acids: CAWSASGRGETQYF. CDR3 DNA: TGTGCCTGGAGTGCTAGCGGTAGGGGAGAGACCCAGTACTTC. The gene calls are TRBV30 and TRBJ2-5, with 7 bases aligning to TRBD2. The junction had 6 bases not matched to a gene; V was cut back by 1 base and J by 4 bases. CDR1 and CDR2 (germline): GTSNPN, SVGIG (reference sequence). This CDR3 has 14 amino acids.

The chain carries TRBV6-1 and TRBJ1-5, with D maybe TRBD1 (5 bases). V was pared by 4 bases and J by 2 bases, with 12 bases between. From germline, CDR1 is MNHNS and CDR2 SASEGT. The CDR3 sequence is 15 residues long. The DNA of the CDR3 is TGTGCCAGCAGTGTGGGAAGGGGTGGCAATCAGCCCCAGCATTTT. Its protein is CASSVGRGGNQPQHF.

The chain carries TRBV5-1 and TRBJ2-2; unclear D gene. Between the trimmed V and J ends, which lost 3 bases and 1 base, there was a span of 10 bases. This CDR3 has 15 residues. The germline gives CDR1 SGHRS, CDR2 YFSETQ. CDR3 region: CASSSGRQNTGELFF. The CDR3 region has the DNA TGCGCCAGCAGCTCCGGACGGCAGAACACCGGGGAGCTGTTTTTT.

The chain's CDR3 is CASRPNPGTSPSTDTQYF. For the CDR3, the DNA is TGTGCCAGCAGGCCTAACCCCGGGACTAGCCCTAGCACAGATACGCAGTATTTT. This chain uses TRBV7-9 with TRBJ2-3; 9 positions agree with TRBD2. The CDR3 covers 18 residues. Trimming cost V 6 bases and J 0 bases; bases outside gene matches: 13. Per the germline V gene, CDR1 is SEHNR and CDR2 is FQNEAQ (reference sequence).

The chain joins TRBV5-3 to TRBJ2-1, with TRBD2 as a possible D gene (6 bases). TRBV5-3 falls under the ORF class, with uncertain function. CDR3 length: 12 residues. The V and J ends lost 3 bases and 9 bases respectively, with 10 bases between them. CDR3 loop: CARSWRGGEQFF. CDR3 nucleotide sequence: TGTGCCAGAAGCTGGAGGGGTGGTGAGCAGTTCTTC.

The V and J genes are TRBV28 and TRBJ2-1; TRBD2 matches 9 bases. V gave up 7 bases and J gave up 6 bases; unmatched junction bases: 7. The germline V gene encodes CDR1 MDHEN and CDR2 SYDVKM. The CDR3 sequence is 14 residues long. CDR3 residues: CASIPGLAANEQFF. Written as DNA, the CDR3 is TGTGCCAGCATCCCGGGACTAGCAGCCAATGAGCAGTTCTTC.